Listed here are 4 T cell receptor beta chains from one sample, sequenced in a study of blood T cell repertoires in COVID-19. Here immunoSEQ multiplex PCR was the method, and the copy in TCRdb shows in-frame clones only, minus some. The data contain approximately 210,000 clones, around 84% of them singletons. Sequencing was carried out using peripheral blood. These receptors all stem from a human donor in a cohort sampled during active COVID-19.

The chain couples TRBV29-1 to TRBJ2-7, with TRBD2 matching over 9 bases. The CDR3 consists of 12 residues. Trimming removed 7 bases from V and 0 bases from J; junction bases left unmatched: 1. Germline V CDR1 and CDR2: SQVTM, ANQGSEA. CDR3 in amino acids: CSGTSDSYEQYF. CDR3 nucleotide sequence: TGCAGCGGGACTAGCGACTCCTACGAGCAGTACTTC.

The rearrangement joins TRBV12-3 or TRBV12-4 to TRBJ1-3; 7 positions match TRBD1. The trim removed 5 bases at V and 6 bases at J, leaving 4 bases unmatched. CDR3 size: 13 residues. CDR3 loop: CASSPDRLNTIYF. In DNA form, the CDR3 reads TGTGCCAGCAGTCCGGACAGGCTAAACACCATATATTTT.

The chain has TRBV6-1 and TRBJ2-3; TRBD1 matches at 10 bases. The V gene end was trimmed by 3 bases and the J gene end by 3 bases; junction bases not matched to a gene: 15. CDR1 and CDR2 (germline): MNHNS, SASEGT. This CDR3 has 19 residues. CDR3 nucleotides: TGTGCCAGCAGTGACCGACAGGGGGCGAGATTTCCGAGAACAGATACGCAGTATTTT. Protein product: CASSDRQGARFPRTDTQYF.

Only a few counts were recorded for this clone. The genes are TRBV2 and TRBJ1-2; no reliable D call. The V and J ends lost 11 bases and 2 bases respectively, with 15 bases between them. There are 13 residues in the CDR3. Germline loops: CDR1 SNHLY, CDR2 FYNNEI. In DNA form, the CDR3 reads TGTGCCTTCTCTACACAGCCAAACTATGGCTACACCTTC. Encoded protein: CAFSTQPNYGYTF. The full variable domain, with the rest looked up from reference TRBV2 and TRBJ1-2, is EPEVTQTPSHQVTQMGQEVILRCVPISNHLYFYWYRQILGQKVEFLVSFYNNEISEKSEIFDDQFSVERPDGSNFTLKIRSTKLEDSAMYFCAFSTQPNYGYTFGSGTRLTVV.